The next 27 T cell receptor beta chains were all read from a single sample in a study of T-cell memory formation after mild COVID-19. MiXCR, run by TCRdb on the 5' RACE reads, gives a single entry per CDR3 protein. The sample lists hundreds of thousands of distinct CDR3 sequences; around 17% were seen once. The specimen was PBMCs or a T cell subset sorted from them (not recorded which). The receptors originated from an adult woman who had mild COVID-19 (a few samples of this study predate the infection). Cell type and time point are not known.

This clonotype has more than one count but fewer than ten. The genes are TRBV27 and TRBJ2-2; 9 bases fit TRBD2. The J segment lost 6 bases and the V segment lost 5 bases, leaving 7 bases of the junction unmatched. This CDR3 contains 15 residues. From germline, CDR1 is MNHEY and CDR2 SMNVEV (reference sequence). CDR3: CASSPARGGAGELFF. The DNA for the CDR3 is TGTGCCAGCAGTCCTGCCCGCGGGGGGGCCGGGGAGCTGTTTTTT.

This clonotype was observed a few times. The rearrangement joins TRBV29-1 to TRBJ1-1; 9 bases are shared with TRBD1. After removal of 7 bases from V and 10 bases from J, the junction contained 10 bases not matched to a gene. Germline V gene lookup returns CDR1 SQVTM and CDR2 ANQGSEA. This CDR3 has 12 residues. CDR3 region: CSAASTGGLAFF. The CDR3 DNA sequence: TGCAGCGCCGCCTCGACAGGGGGTCTAGCTTTCTTT.

The chain couples TRBV7-2 to TRBJ2-5, with 14 bases matching TRBD2. V trimming: 6 bases; J trimming: 2 bases; junction bases outside the gene matches: 5. Per germline, CDR1 SGHTA and CDR2 FQGNSA. The CDR3 length is 16 residues. Written as DNA, the CDR3 is TGTGCCAGCAGAAAGAGGACTAGCGGGAGGCAAGAGACCCAGTACTTC. Amino acids: CASRKRTSGRQETQYF. Combining the CDR3 with reference TRBV7-2 and TRBJ2-5 gives the whole variable domain GAGVSQSPSNKVTEKGKDVELRCDPISGHTALYWYRQSLGQGLEFLIYFQGNSAPDKSGLPSDRFSAERTGGSVSTLTIQRTQQEDSAVYLCASRKRTSGRQETQYFGPGTRLLVL.

The chain joins TRBV15 to TRBJ1-1; D is uncertain. V lost 1 base and J 1 base, leaving 10 bases between the germline ends. Germline CDR1 is LNHNV and CDR2 is YYDKDF (reference sequence). The CDR3 is 15 amino acids. The CDR3 here is CATSRVEGANTEAFF. CDR3 in DNA: TGTGCCACCAGCAGAGTGGAGGGTGCGAACACTGAAGCTTTCTTT.

This clonotype was seen a handful of times. V is TRBV29-1 and J is TRBJ1-1; the match to TRBD1 covers 9 bases. After removal of 7 bases from V and 5 bases from J, the junction contained 5 bases not matched to a gene. There are 12 residues in the CDR3. Germline lookup yields CDR1 SQVTM and CDR2 ANQGSEA. The CDR3 region is CSGGQGRTEAFF. DNA of the CDR3: TGCAGCGGAGGACAGGGGAGGACTGAAGCTTTCTTT.

This clonotype has ten or more counts. CDR3 residues: CASSWGSSYEQYF. The CDR3 DNA reads as TGTGCCAGCAGCTGGGGGTCCTCCTACGAGCAGTACTTC. The chain is built from TRBV7-2 and TRBJ2-7, with D possibly called TRBD1 or TRBD2 (5 bases each). Trimming removed 4 bases from V and 0 bases from J, with 7 bases in between. The germline gives CDR1 SGHTA, CDR2 FQGNSA. The CDR3 extends over 13 amino acids.

The chain couples TRBV11-3 to TRBJ1-6; no firm D call. CDR3 size: 15 residues. Germline values: CDR1 SGHNT, CDR2 YENEEA. Trimming shortened V by 3 bases and J by 7 bases, and 13 bases separated the two germline ends. Written as DNA, the CDR3 is TGTGCCAGCAGCTTTTCAGGTCTAACAAATTCACCCCTCCACTTT. Translated: CASSFSGLTNSPLHF.

This clonotype occurred a few times. The chain has TRBV7-2 and TRBJ2-2, with 7 bases that match TRBD1. Germline trimming cut 1 base from V and 0 bases from J; bases unmatched to any gene: 5. The CDR3 sequence is 17 residues long. Germline values: CDR1 SGHTA, CDR2 FQGNSA. The CDR3 nucleotides read TGTGCCAGCAGCTTAGTGGGACAGATATCGAACACCGGGGAGCTGTTTTTT. Translating gives CASSLVGQISNTGELFF.

This clonotype was detected a few times. This rearrangement joins TRBV7-2 to TRBJ2-5; D unresolved. This CDR3 contains 14 residues. CDR1 SGHTA and CDR2 FQGNSA come from the germline V gene. Trimming removed 2 bases from V and 3 bases from J, with 10 bases in between. This chain's CDR3 is CASSLSPAKETQYF. The CDR3 DNA follows: TGTGCCAGCAGCTTAAGTCCGGCAAAAGAGACCCAGTACTTC.

In its sample, this clonotype was seen a few times. The chain couples TRBV7-9 to TRBJ1-1; unclear D gene. The CDR3 runs 13 residues. Trimming took off 8 bases at V and 3 bases at J, with 13 bases between the two ends. CDR1 SEHNR and CDR2 FQNEAQ come from the germline V gene (reference sequence). The CDR3 sequence is CASVPREYTEAFF. In DNA, the CDR3 is TGTGCCAGCGTCCCTCGCGAGTACACTGAAGCTTTCTTT. Variable domain in full (rest from reference TRBV7-9 and TRBJ1-1): DTGVSQNPRHKITKRGQNVTFRCDPISEHNRLYWYRQTLGQGPEFLTYFQNEAQLEKSRLLSDRFSAERPKGSFSTLEIQRTEQGDSAMYLCASVPREYTEAFFGQGTRLTVV.

V is TRBV6-5 and J is TRBJ2-3; the match to TRBD2 covers 14 bases. There are 17 residues in the CDR3. Trimming took 4 bases from V and 4 from J; bases not matched to a gene: 7. Germline CDR1 and CDR2: MNHEY and SVGAGI. The CDR3 nucleotides are TGTGCCAGCAGTTTCACCGGGACTAGCGGGAGAGCAGATACGCAGTATTTT. This encodes CASSFTGTSGRADTQYF.

The chain carries TRBV7-2 and TRBJ2-7, with TRBD2 matching over 12 bases. The germline V gene has CDR1 SGHTA and CDR2 FQGNSA. Trimming cost V 5 bases and J 7 bases; bases outside gene matches: 6. This CDR3 is 14 amino acids long. The CDR3 coding sequence is TGTGCCAGCAGCACTCTAGCGGGGGGGCCTGAGCAGTACTTC. Protein: CASSTLAGGPEQYF.

V is TRBV3-1 and J is TRBJ1-2, with 8 bases aligning to TRBD1. Trimming took 1 base from V and 8 from J; bases not matched to a gene: 15. This CDR3 has 17 amino acids. CDR1 and CDR2 (germline): LGHDT, YNNKEL (reference sequence). The CDR3 reads CASSQVFGQGSYHGYTF. The DNA of the CDR3 is TGTGCCAGCAGCCAAGTGTTCGGACAGGGCTCATATCACGGCTACACCTTC. The full variable domain, in which reference TRBV3-1 and TRBJ1-2 provide the parts outside the CDR3, is DTAVSQTPKYLVTQMGNDKSIKCEQNLGHDTMYWYKQDSKKFLKIMFSYNNKELIINETVPNRFSPKSPDKAHLNLHINSLELGDSAVYFCASSQVFGQGSYHGYTFGSGTRLTVV.

This clonotype occurred a few times. V gene TRBV7-9 combines with J gene TRBJ1-1, with D hard to call. CDR1 SEHNR and CDR2 FQNEAQ come from the germline V gene (reference sequence). Trimming took 0 bases from V and 4 from J, leaving 9 bases between them. The CDR3 is 14 amino acids. The CDR3 DNA is TGTGCCAGCAGCTTAGCGGGGATTGGCACTGAAGCTTTCTTT. It codes for CASSLAGIGTEAFF.

This clonotype was recorded a few times. The V and J genes are TRBV20-1 and TRBJ2-7; tentatively, D is TRBD2 (6 bases). Germline CDR1 reads DFQATT; CDR2 reads SNEGSKA (reference sequence). V lost 6 bases and J lost 0, with 18 bases in between. The CDR3 has 15 amino acids. The chain's CDR3 is CSASQGLGSSYEQYF. In DNA, the CDR3 is TGCAGTGCCTCCCAGGGACTGGGGAGCTCCTACGAGCAGTACTTC.

The rearrangement joins TRBV4-1 to TRBJ1-5, with D uncertain. The CDR3 has 15 amino acids. Trimming took off 1 base at V and 0 bases at J, with 7 bases between the two ends. CDR1 and CDR2 from the germline V gene are MGHRA and YSYEKL. The CDR3 bases are TGCGCCAGCAGCCAAGGCGACCGTAGCAATCAGCCCCAGCATTTT. Encoded protein: CASSQGDRSNQPQHF.

This clonotype was found a few times. This CDR3 reads CASSSQGVRTDTQYF. The CDR3 bases are TGTGCCAGCAGTTCACAGGGTGTCAGGACAGATACGCAGTATTTT. The chain combines TRBV6-2 or TRBV6-3 with TRBJ2-3; D is perhaps TRBD1 (6 bases). The CDR3 has 15 amino acids. Trimming pared 4 bases from V and 3 bases from J, leaving 14 bases between. The germline V gene has CDR1 MNHEY and CDR2 SVGEGT.

The sample holds a few counts of this clonotype. The chain joins TRBV12-3 or TRBV12-4 to TRBJ2-7, with D perhaps matching TRBD2 (5 bases). CDR3 length: 12 amino acids. Trimming left V 8 bases short and J 5 bases short, with 13 bases between. The CDR3 loop is CASSGYAHEQYF. The CDR3 bases are TGTGCCAGCTCGGGATACGCCCACGAGCAGTACTTC.

In this sample, this clonotype turned up a few times. The rearrangement uses TRBV12-3 or TRBV12-4 and TRBJ2-1; D is undetermined. The V gene lost 8 bases and the J gene lost 2 bases, with 19 bases spanning the gap. The CDR3 length is 16 residues. The CDR3, as DNA: TGTGCCAGCGCCTACCCGCCGCACCAACCCTACAATGAGCAGTTCTTC. Its protein is CASAYPPHQPYNEQFF.

In its sample, this clonotype was seen a few times. The chain combines TRBV7-8 with TRBJ2-6; 10 bases align to TRBD1. In germline, CDR1 is SGHVS, CDR2 FQNEAQ. The CDR3 totals 15 residues. Trimming at V came to 11 bases and at J to 0 bases, leaving 4 bases not matched to a gene. CDR3 sequence: CALRDRGSGANVLTF. The CDR3, as DNA: TGTGCCTTAAGGGACAGGGGCTCTGGGGCCAACGTCCTGACTTTC.

CDR3 bases: TGCGCCAGCAGCTTGGCCTACGGAGCAAGCCCTAGCACAGATACGCAGTATTTT. It yields the protein CASSLAYGASPSTDTQYF. The gene calls are TRBV5-1 and TRBJ2-3, with unresolved D. This CDR3 comprises 18 residues. The ends were cut back, 0 bases at V and 0 bases at J, with 17 bases in the middle. From germline, CDR1 is SGHRS and CDR2 YFSETQ.

The genes are TRBV14 and TRBJ2-2, with D maybe TRBD2 (6 bases). V was clipped by 3 bases and J by 3 bases, with 11 bases between them. Germline lookup yields CDR1 SGHDN and CDR2 FVKESK. This CDR3 has 15 residues. The CDR3 loop reads CASSQGRRDTGELFF. The CDR3 coding sequence is TGTGCCAGCAGCCAGGGACGGAGGGACACCGGGGAGCTGTTTTTT.

This clonotype was counted once. This sequence joins TRBV30 and TRBJ1-2; 8 bases agree with TRBD1. This CDR3 spans 14 amino acids. V lost 5 bases and J lost 4; bases outside the gene matches: 9. The germline V gene encodes CDR1 GTSNPN and CDR2 SVGIG (reference sequence). The CDR3 here is CAWGRTGIGYGYTF. In DNA, the CDR3 is TGTGCCTGGGGACGGACAGGGATCGGCTATGGCTACACCTTC.

This clonotype was recorded a few times. The rearrangement joins TRBV18 to TRBJ1-1; D is possibly TRBD1 (5 bases). The ends were cut back, 1 base at V and 1 base at J, with 10 bases in the middle. This CDR3 is 15 amino acids long. CDR1 KGHSH and CDR2 LQKENI come from the germline V gene. CDR3 protein: CASSPLGGTNTEAFF. The CDR3 coding sequence is TGTGCCAGCTCACCACTGGGGGGAACGAACACTGAAGCTTTCTTT.

This clonotype has more than one count but fewer than ten. J is TRBJ2-1 and V is TRBV20-1; 13 nucleotides match TRBD2. With 5 bases clipped from V and 6 bases from J, the junction kept 4 bases outside the gene matches. Germline-derived CDR1 and CDR2 are DFQATT and SNEGSKA (reference sequence). The CDR3 is made up of 14 amino acids. For the CDR3, the DNA is TGCAGTGCTCTGACTAGCGGGGGGACCAATGAGCAGTTCTTC. This gives the protein CSALTSGGTNEQFF.

The rearrangement uses TRBV6-2 or TRBV6-3 and TRBJ1-1; possibly TRBD1 for D (5 bases). Trimming left V 6 bases short and J 0 bases short, with 29 bases between. Germline CDR1 reads MNHEY; CDR2 reads SVGEGT. The CDR3 is 20 residues long. CDR3 region: CASRLRTSGAVLGMNTEAFF. The DNA for the CDR3 is TGTGCCAGCAGACTACGGACATCGGGTGCTGTTCTCGGCATGAACACTGAAGCTTTCTTT.

The V gene is TRBV2, the J gene TRBJ1-2, with D perhaps TRBD1 (5 bases). Trimming took off 3 bases at V and 6 bases at J, with 14 bases between the two ends. Germline V CDR1 and CDR2: SNHLY, FYNNEI. This CDR3 comprises 14 residues. The DNA for the CDR3 is TGTGCCAGCAGTGATGTAGGGGCCACGCATGGCTACACCTTC. Protein sequence: CASSDVGATHGYTF.